This T cell receptor beta chain was identified during a study of metastatic and nonmetastatic thyroid tumors. As for the study in general: Blood and tumor or nodule tissue repertoires from malignant and benign thyroid patients were compared.

All patients were untreated before thyroid surgery. In the original workflow: Researchers built a distant-metastasis classifier for papillary thyroid cancer that drew on CDR3 differences across clinicopathological groups. TCRdb reanalyzed the PCR reads with MiXCR. V and J calls and clone size were set by TCRdb, not the authors. The sample consists of around 22,000 clones, about 17% of them appearing once. This clone has ten or more counts. Its antigen is not known. Study-level findings and limits: The study reportedly found significantly higher TCR beta diversity in malignant thyroid tumors than benign nodules, in blood and tumor.

Sequences were obtained from adjacent normal tissue. The source of this sequence is a male donor with papillary thyroid cancer or a benign thyroid nodule (not recorded which). Some clones in this sample may be carry-over from other donors' samples.

CDR3 coding DNA: TGTGCCAGCAGTCCCCGGGTGGGGGGAACCGGGGAGCTGTTTTTT. Translation: CASSPRVGGTGELFF. This chain joins TRBV9 and TRBJ2-2, with D perhaps matching TRBD2 (6 bases). Trimming removed 5 bases at V and 5 bases at J, with 16 bases between. Germline-derived CDR1 and CDR2 are SGDLS and YYNGEE. This CDR3 is built from 15 residues.